This is a list of T cell receptor beta chains from one sample in a study of beta chain features in type 1 diabetes. Here immunoSEQ multiplex PCR was the method, and the copy in TCRdb shows in-frame clones only, minus some. The table has under 450,000 clones, 14% seen once. The sample taken for sequencing was naive CD4+ T cells from blood. The receptors here all came from a man aged 25 to 40 in good health. The CDR3 runs from the conserved cysteine through the conserved F or W. D genes are given only for firm matches. The listing skips clone size in some rows; elsewhere it reads once, few, many or a size class.

abundance	v_gene	d_gene	j_gene	CDR3nt	CDR3aa
few	TRBV7-7	-	TRBJ2-1	TGTGCCAGCAGCTACCCGGGACTTAACCCATTCCAGTTCTTC	CASSYPGLNPFQFF
few	TRBV6-5	-	TRBJ2-5	TGTGCCAGCAGTCTCCGCGGGGGCCGGGAGACCCAGTACTTC	CASSLRGGRETQYF
few	TRBV25-1	-	TRBJ1-6	TGTGCCAGCAGAGAACCGGACCCAAATTCACCCCTCCACTTT	CASREPDPNSPLHF
-	TRBV29-1	-	TRBJ1-2	TGCAGCCCACGAAGCCTGGTAGGGGGCTACACCTTC	CSPRSLVGGYTF
-	TRBV7-2	TRBD2	TRBJ2-5	TGTGCCAGCAGCTTCGCGGGGGGTGAGACCCAGTACTTC	CASSFAGGETQYF
few	TRBV2	-	TRBJ1-2	TGTGCCAGCAGTACAGTCGACTATGGCTACACCTTC	CASSTVDYGYTF
-	TRBV6-6	TRBD2	TRBJ2-1	TGTGCCAGCAGCCCACTAGCGGGAGGGCCCAATGAGCAGTTCTTC	CASSPLAGGPNEQFF
-	TRBV13	-	TRBJ2-3	TGTGCCAGCGGGGGCGCGAGAGATACGCAGTATTTT	CASGGARDTQYF
-	TRBV10-3	-	TRBJ2-3	TGTGCCATCAGACCTTCCCGGGACTTCGATACGCAGTATTTT	CAIRPSRDFDTQYF
-	TRBV4-3	TRBD1	TRBJ1-1	TGCGCCAGCAGTTACGAAACAGGGGTAAACACTGAAGCTTTCTTT	CASSYETGVNTEAFF
-	TRBV23-1	-	TRBJ2-6	TGCGCCAGCAGATGGGACGGACGCTCTGGGGCCAACGTCCTGACTTTC	CASRWDGRSGANVLTF
few	TRBV7-9	TRBD2	TRBJ2-1	TGTGCCAGCACCCCCGGTAGCGGGGGGGCGGGCTCCTACAATGAGCAGTTCTTC	CASTPGSGGAGSYNEQFF
few	TRBV7-2	TRBD2	TRBJ2-5	TGTGCCAGCAGGCCCCGGGGGGGCTCGAGAGAGACCCAGTACTTC	CASRPRGGSRETQYF